A selection of T cell receptor beta chains follows, all from one sample in a study of T-cell memory formation after mild COVID-19. From the 5' RACE reads, TCRdb called clonotypes with MiXCR, one entry per CDR3 protein. The top ten clones hold 13% to 15% of a sample with around 150,000 distinct CDR3 sequences, roughly 15% of them seen once. The sequencing sample was made of PBMCs or a T cell subset sorted from them (not recorded which). The receptors stem from an adult woman who had mild COVID-19 (a few samples of this study predate the infection). Cell type and time point are not known. Each CDR3 is given with its conserved first and last residue. D genes are given only for firm matches.

d_call	v_call	j_call	cdr3_aa
-	TRBV3-1	TRBJ2-7	CASSQSSSQYEQYF
-	TRBV4-3	TRBJ2-3	CASSQGTSPDTQYF
TRBD2	TRBV9	TRBJ2-7	CASSPGGYEQYF
-	TRBV24-1	TRBJ2-3	CATSDSERTDTQYF
-	TRBV7-6	TRBJ1-6	CASSLTSNVNRAGGSPLHF
-	TRBV12-3/TRBV12-4	TRBJ2-5	CASSLGGSGQETQYF
TRBD1	TRBV9	TRBJ1-1	CASSVGQGRTEAFF
TRBD1	TRBV19	TRBJ1-5	CASSIMTGKSNQPQHF
-	TRBV12-3/TRBV12-4	TRBJ2-5	CASSLVGSLQETQYF
TRBD2	TRBV2	TRBJ2-3	CSSSEAGRDTQYF
-	TRBV9	TRBJ1-2	CASSVAEGNYGYTF
-	TRBV9	TRBJ1-2	CASSPPRGGYTF
TRBD2	TRBV6-6	TRBJ2-5	CASSRSGGTQETQYF
TRBD1	TRBV30	TRBJ1-1	CAWTPGQGAQTEAFF
TRBD2	TRBV12-3/TRBV12-4	TRBJ2-2	CASSPGLVPGELFF
TRBD1	TRBV27	TRBJ2-1	CASRQGWDNEQFF
-	TRBV7-2	TRBJ1-1	CASSLAYTATEAFF
TRBD2	TRBV24-1	TRBJ2-3	CATSDRTGTSDSHTQYF
-	TRBV5-1	TRBJ1-4	CASSLNSGQSEKLFF
-	TRBV27	TRBJ2-7	CASSKRDGPYEQYF
-	TRBV5-4	TRBJ1-5	CASSFGVLQPQHF
-	TRBV7-8	TRBJ2-1	CASSPGVSYNEQFF
-	TRBV5-5	TRBJ2-3	CASSLGFGGWDQGTQYF